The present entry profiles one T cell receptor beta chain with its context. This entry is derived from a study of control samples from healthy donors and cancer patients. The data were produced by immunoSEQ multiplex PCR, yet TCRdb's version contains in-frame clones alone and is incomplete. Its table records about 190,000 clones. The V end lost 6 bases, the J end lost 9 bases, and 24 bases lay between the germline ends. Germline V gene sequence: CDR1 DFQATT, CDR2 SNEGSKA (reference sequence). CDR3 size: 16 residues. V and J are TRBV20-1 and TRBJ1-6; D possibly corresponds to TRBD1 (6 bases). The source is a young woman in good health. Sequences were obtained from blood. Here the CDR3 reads CSASPAGGEQSSPLHF. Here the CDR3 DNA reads TGCAGTGCCAGTCCTGCGGGGGGCGAACAAAGTTCACCCCTCCACTTT.